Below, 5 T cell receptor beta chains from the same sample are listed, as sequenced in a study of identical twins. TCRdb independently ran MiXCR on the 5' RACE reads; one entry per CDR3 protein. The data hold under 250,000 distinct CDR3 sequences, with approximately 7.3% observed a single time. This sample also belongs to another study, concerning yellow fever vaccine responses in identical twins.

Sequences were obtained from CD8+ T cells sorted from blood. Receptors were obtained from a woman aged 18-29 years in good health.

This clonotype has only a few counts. The CDR3 region is CSVHGRAQETQYF. CDR3 in DNA: TGCAGCGTTCACGGGAGGGCCCAAGAGACCCAGTACTTC. The V and J genes are TRBV29-1 and TRBJ2-5, with 8 bases fitting TRBD2. CDR3 size: 13 residues. CDR1 is SQVTM and CDR2 is ANQGSEA in the germline V gene. V lost 5 bases, J lost 1 base, and 3 bases stayed unmatched.

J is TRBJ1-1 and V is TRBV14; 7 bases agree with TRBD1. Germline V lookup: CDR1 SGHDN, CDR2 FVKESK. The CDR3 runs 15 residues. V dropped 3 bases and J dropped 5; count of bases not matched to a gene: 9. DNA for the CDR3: TGTGCCAGCAGCCAGCCCGACAGGGCGCGGACTGAAGCTTTCTTT. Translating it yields CASSQPDRARTEAFF.

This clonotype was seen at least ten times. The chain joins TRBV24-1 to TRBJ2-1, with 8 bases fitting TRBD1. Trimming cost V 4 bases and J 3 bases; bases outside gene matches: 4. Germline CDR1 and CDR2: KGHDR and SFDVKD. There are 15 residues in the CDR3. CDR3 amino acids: CATSEQGAFYNEQFF. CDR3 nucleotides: TGTGCCACCAGTGAGCAGGGGGCGTTCTACAATGAGCAGTTCTTC.

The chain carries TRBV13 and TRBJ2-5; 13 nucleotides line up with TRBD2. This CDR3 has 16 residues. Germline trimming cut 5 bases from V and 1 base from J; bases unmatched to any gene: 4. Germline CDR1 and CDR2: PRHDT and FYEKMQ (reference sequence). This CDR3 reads CASSTGTSGAQETQYF. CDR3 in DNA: TGTGCCAGCAGCACCGGGACTAGCGGGGCCCAAGAGACCCAGTACTTC.

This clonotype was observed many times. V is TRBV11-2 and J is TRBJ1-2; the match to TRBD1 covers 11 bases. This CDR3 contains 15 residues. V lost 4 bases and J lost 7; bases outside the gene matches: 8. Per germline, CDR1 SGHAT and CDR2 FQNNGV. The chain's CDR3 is CASSSPGTGGVGYTF. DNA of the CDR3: TGTGCCAGCAGCTCCCCCGGGACAGGGGGAGTTGGCTACACCTTC.